In this sample, the clone carrying this TCR beta chain turned up a few times. Its target is not known. 13 Jbeta primers and 60 Vbeta primers were used for the PCR. TCRdb's table, derived via immunoSEQ multiplex PCR, lists solely in-frame clones and lacks some. The top ten hold more than 0.75% of the sample, which has 150,000 to 200,000 clones, 75% to 80% seen once. Germline V gene sequence: CDR1 GTSNPN, CDR2 SVGIG (reference sequence). This CDR3 spans 16 amino acids. The V gene end was trimmed by 0 bases and the J gene end by 0 bases; junction bases not matched to a gene: 6. These data are taken from a study of cytomegalovirus exposure and HLA in healthy donors. The overall study: Around 80 million unique TCR sequences came from HLA-typed donors in an early release.

Study outcomes and limitations: Indistinguishable V segments such as TRBV6-2 and TRBV6-3 were excluded. Accurate prediction of HLA-A and HLA-B alleles (for most subjects) was reportedly achieved from TCR beta sequences.

The clonotype comes from a woman aged 45-65 years in good health and CMV-seropositive. The J gene is TRBJ1-1, the V gene TRBV30; 8 nucleotides agree with TRBD1. The sequenced material came from PBMCs. CDR3 coding DNA: TGTGCCTGGAGTGTAGGGTTGGACAGGGTGAACACTGAAGCTTTCTTT. Its protein product is CAWSVGLDRVNTEAFF.